Following are 7 T cell receptor beta chains from one sample sequenced in a study of cytomegalovirus exposure and HLA in healthy donors. PCR amplification relied on 60 Vbeta primers (plus 13 Jbeta primers). Measured with immunoSEQ multiplex PCR; TCRdb has only the in-frame clones, and not every one. The sample has 150,000 to 200,000 clones; about 80% are singletons. The specimen was PBMCs. The receptors stem from a young woman in good health and CMV-seropositive.

This clone has just a few counts. The chain's CDR3 is CASSLSGVNEKLFF. The CDR3 DNA follows: TGCGCCAGCAGCTTGTCAGGGGTAAATGAAAAACTGTTTTTT. The chain joins TRBV5-1 to TRBJ1-4; possibly TRBD1 for D (6 bases). CDR1 and CDR2 from the germline V gene are SGHRS and YFSETQ. The V end was cut by 1 base, the J end by 5 bases, with 9 bases between. The CDR3 consists of 14 residues.

The CDR3 sequence is CASSGGGDADTQYF. In DNA, the CDR3 is TGTGCCAGCAGTGGAGGCGGGGACGCAGATACGCAGTATTTT. The V and J genes are TRBV6-1 and TRBJ2-3, with D perhaps matching TRBD2 (6 bases). This CDR3 is built from 14 residues. From germline, CDR1 is MNHNS and CDR2 SASEGT. Trimming took 4 bases from V and 4 from J, leaving 12 bases between them.

The V call is TRBV5-1, the J call TRBJ2-2; 14 nucleotides line up with TRBD2. After removal of 1 base from V and 6 bases from J, the junction contained 2 bases not matched to a gene. In germline, CDR1 is SGHRS, CDR2 YFSETQ. CDR3 length: 16 amino acids. Here the CDR3 reads CASSLRLAGGPGELFF. CDR3 DNA: TGCGCCAGCAGCTTGCGACTAGCGGGGGGGCCCGGGGAGCTGTTTTTT. Combining the CDR3 with reference TRBV5-1 and TRBJ2-2 gives the whole variable domain KAGVTQTPRYLIKTRGQQVTLSCSPISGHRSVSWYQQTPGQGLQFLFEYFSETQRNKGNFPGRFSGRQFSNSRSEMNVSTLELGDSALYLCASSLRLAGGPGELFFGEGSRLTVL.

The V call is TRBV5-1, the J call TRBJ1-2; D perhaps matches TRBD1 (5 bases). Germline V CDR1 and CDR2: SGHRS, YFSETQ. This CDR3 is built from 15 residues. Trimming took off 0 bases at V and 2 bases at J, with 11 bases between the two ends. CDR3 amino acids: CASSLAAGWNYGYTF. CDR3 bases: TGCGCCAGCAGCTTGGCCGCAGGGTGGAACTATGGCTACACCTTC. The variable domain in full, with the rest retrieved from reference TRBV5-1 and TRBJ1-2, is KAGVTQTPRYLIKTRGQQVTLSCSPISGHRSVSWYQQTPGQGLQFLFEYFSETQRNKGNFPGRFSGRQFSNSRSEMNVSTLELGDSALYLCASSLAAGWNYGYTFGSGTRLTVV.

V usage is TRBV19 and J usage is TRBJ1-5; D perhaps matches TRBD1 (6 bases). The V end was cut by 8 bases, the J end by 0 bases, with 11 bases between. CDR3 length equals 14 residues. Looked up from germline, CDR1 is LNHDA and CDR2 is SQIVND (reference sequence). The CDR3 region is CASDRFLSNQPQHF. In DNA form, the CDR3 reads TGTGCCAGTGACAGGTTTCTTAGCAATCAGCCCCAGCATTTT.

V gene TRBV11-1 combines with J gene TRBJ1-1, with a possible D match to TRBD1 (6 bases). Germline CDR1 is SGHAT and CDR2 is FQDESV (reference sequence). The CDR3 spans 13 residues. Trimming removed 5 bases from V and 2 bases from J, with 9 bases in between. This CDR3 reads CASSQGKNTEAFF. In DNA, the CDR3 is TGTGCCAGCAGCCAGGGGAAAAACACTGAAGCTTTCTTT.

The genes are TRBV15 and TRBJ2-3, with 9 bases matching TRBD2. This CDR3 has 15 amino acids. Germline assignment: CDR1 LNHNV and CDR2 YYDKDF (reference sequence). The V and J ends lost 3 bases and 4 bases, in that order; junction bases with no gene match: 5. The CDR3 DNA reads as TGTGCCACCAGCAGTACGCGGGAGGGGGCAGATACGCAGTATTTT. Its translation is CATSSTREGADTQYF.